The 21 T cell receptor beta chains below come from one sample, sequenced in a study of cytomegalovirus exposure and HLA in healthy donors. With 60 Vbeta and 13 Jbeta primers, the PCR was carried out. Generated by immunoSEQ multiplex PCR, the TCRdb table keeps only in-frame clones and is missing some. The table includes 150,000 to 200,000 clones, around four fifths detected once. The material sequenced was PBMCs. The receptors were sampled from a man in his forties or fifties in good health and CMV-seropositive.

V and J are TRBV5-4 and TRBJ2-7, with 7 positions matching TRBD1. V was pared by 4 bases and J by 1 base, with 8 bases of the junction left unmatched. The CDR3 spans 15 residues. CDR1 SGHNT and CDR2 YYREEE come from the germline V gene (reference sequence). This CDR3 reads CASSSRQGRSYEQYF. The CDR3 nucleotides are TGTGCCAGCAGCAGTCGACAGGGTCGATCCTACGAGCAGTACTTC.

This chain joins TRBV11-3 and TRBJ2-3, with a tentative D call TRBD2 (6 bases). This CDR3 comprises 14 residues. In germline, CDR1 is SGHNT, CDR2 YENEEA. Trimming cost V 6 bases and J 1 base, with 11 bases left between them. The CDR3 region is CASRASDGTDTQYF. The CDR3 bases are TGTGCCAGCAGAGCTAGCGATGGCACAGATACGCAGTATTTT.

The rearrangement joins TRBV5-1 to TRBJ2-1; TRBD1 aligns across 8 bases. V gave up 4 bases and J gave up 8 bases; unmatched junction bases: 8. The CDR3 runs to 14 residues. Germline V gives CDR1 SGHRS, CDR2 YFSETQ. The CDR3 DNA reads as TGCGCCAGCAGCCCCGGACAGGGATCTTATGAGCAGTTCTTC. It encodes CASSPGQGSYEQFF.

Comment on this clone: Mismatch with germline at one junction end may stem from a read error. The chain carries TRBV7-7 and TRBJ2-2; 9 nucleotides agree with TRBD2. Per the germline V gene, CDR1 is SSHAT and CDR2 is FNYEAQ (reference sequence). This CDR3 is 16 amino acids long. CDR3 sequence reads: CASSLASGKNTGELFF. The CDR3 coding sequence is TGTGCTAGCAGCTTAGCTAGCGGGAAGAACACCGGGGAGCTGTTTTTT.

This chain uses TRBV6-5 with TRBJ1-6; 10 positions match TRBD1. The CDR3 consists of 14 residues. With 4 bases clipped from V and 7 bases from J, the junction kept 1 base outside the gene matches. Germline CDR1 reads MNHEY; CDR2 reads SVGAGI. The CDR3 DNA sequence: TGTGCCAGCAGTTTGGGACAGGGGAATTCACCCCTCCACTTT. This gives the protein CASSLGQGNSPLHF.

This chain links TRBV19 with TRBJ2-3; no definite D call. This CDR3 contains 11 residues. Trimming took 7 bases from V and 8 from J, leaving 10 bases between them. Germline CDR1 LNHDA, CDR2 SQIVND (reference sequence). The CDR3 region is CASKAQATQYF. The CDR3 bases are TGTGCCAGTAAAGCCCAGGCTACGCAGTATTTT.

This clone was seen a handful of times. This chain joins TRBV27 and TRBJ1-5; 7 bases map to TRBD1. V gave up 7 bases and J gave up 3 bases; unmatched junction bases: 9. This CDR3 has 15 amino acids. Germline loops: CDR1 MNHEY, CDR2 SMNVEV (reference sequence). This chain's CDR3 is CASKGAGMFNQPQHF. In nucleotides, the CDR3 is TGTGCCAGCAAGGGGGCAGGGATGTTCAATCAGCCCCAGCATTTT.

This clone was observed a handful of times. The CDR3 region is CASSLSGSHEQFF. The CDR3 bases are TGTGCCAGCAGCTTGTCTGGTAGCCATGAGCAGTTCTTC. This chain links TRBV5-4 with TRBJ2-1, with D unresolved. Germline values: CDR1 SGHNT, CDR2 YYREEE (reference sequence). The CDR3 covers 13 residues. Between the trimmed V and J ends, which lost 1 base and 8 bases, there was a span of 10 bases.

The CDR3 DNA is TGTGCCAGCAGTTGGGGGACAGATACTGGAAACACCATATATTTT. Its translation is CASSWGTDTGNTIYF. This chain connects TRBV9 to TRBJ1-3, with 7 bases lining up with TRBD1. CDR3 length equals 15 residues. The ends lost 5 bases at V and 2 bases at J; junction bases unmatched: 7. Germline lookup yields CDR1 SGDLS and CDR2 YYNGEE.

This sequence joins TRBV7-9 and TRBJ2-5; 10 bases map to TRBD2. Judging by the DNA end, TRBJ2-7 fits better; the J call may be wrong. The CDR3 contains 17 residues. The germline V gene encodes CDR1 SEHNR and CDR2 FQNEAQ (reference sequence). CDR3 sequence reads: CASSPPSGTSENYEQYF. The CDR3 coding sequence is TGTGCCAGCAGCCCCCCCTCCGGGACTAGCGAGAACTACGAGCAGTACTTC.

The chain employs TRBV7-9 and TRBJ2-7; the D gene is possibly TRBD2 (5 bases). The length of the CDR3 is 14 residues. Per the germline V gene, CDR1 is SEHNR and CDR2 is FQNEAQ (reference sequence). Trimming removed 3 bases from V and 0 bases from J, with 9 bases in between. CDR3 sequence reads: CASSFGESSYEQYF. CDR3 nucleotide sequence: TGTGCCAGCAGCTTCGGGGAGAGCTCCTACGAGCAGTACTTC.

The chain couples TRBV7-9 to TRBJ1-4, with 10 positions matching TRBD1. The CDR3 covers 15 residues. Trimming took 4 bases from V and 7 from J; bases not matched to a gene: 6. From germline, CDR1 is SEHNR and CDR2 FQNEAQ (reference sequence). The CDR3 is CASSSRGTGVEKLFF. The DNA of the CDR3 is TGTGCCAGCAGCTCAAGAGGGACAGGGGTTGAAAAACTGTTTTTT.

This chain connects TRBV28 to TRBJ1-5; no clear D. The germline gives CDR1 MDHEN, CDR2 SYDVKM. The CDR3 runs 12 residues. Trimming stripped 8 bases from V and 4 bases from J, with 9 bases between. DNA of the CDR3: TGTGCCAGCTCCCAGGTAAATCAGCCCCAGCATTTT. This codes for CASSQVNQPQHF. Using reference TRBV28 and TRBJ1-5 for the parts outside the CDR3, the full variable domain is DVKVTQSSRYLVKRTGEKVFLECVQDMDHENMFWYRQDPGLGLRLIYFSYDVKMKEKGDIPEGYSVSREKKERFSLILESASTNQTSMYLCASSQVNQPQHFGDGTRLSIL.

This clone was seen a handful of times. The chain recombines TRBV28 with TRBJ1-1; possible D gene TRBD1, 6 bases. Germline lookup yields CDR1 MDHEN and CDR2 SYDVKM. This CDR3 comprises 18 residues. Trimming took 2 bases from V and 5 from J, leaving 24 bases between them. CDR3 sequence: CASSLGGRGRRKGTEAFF. CDR3 nucleotide sequence: TGTGCCAGCAGTTTAGGCGGCAGGGGTAGAAGAAAGGGTACTGAAGCTTTCTTT.

The chain has TRBV5-5 and TRBJ1-3, with unresolved D. Germline V gene sequence: CDR1 SGHKS, CDR2 YYEKEE (reference sequence). The CDR3 totals 16 residues. V gave up 0 bases and J gave up 2 bases, with 12 bases separating them. The CDR3 spells CASSLVLVYTGNTIYF. The CDR3 DNA reads TGTGCCAGCAGCTTGGTGCTGGTTTACACTGGAAACACCATATATTTT.

The chain joins TRBV30 to TRBJ2-5; 8 nucleotides line up with TRBD2. The length of the CDR3 is 16 residues. Trimming took 1 base from V and 0 from J; bases not matched to a gene: 7. Germline V lookup: CDR1 GTSNPN, CDR2 SVGIG (reference sequence). The CDR3 loop reads CAWSAAGGRHQETQYF. CDR3 bases: TGTGCCTGGAGTGCGGCGGGAGGAAGACACCAAGAGACCCAGTACTTC.

This chain uses TRBV5-6 with TRBJ1-4; D is unresolved. This CDR3 spans 19 amino acids. Germline V lookup: CDR1 SGHDT, CDR2 YYEEEE. The germline V and J ends were trimmed by 2 bases and 8 bases, with 28 bases remaining between them. CDR3 in amino acids: CASSFFYSGQSGRREKLFF. CDR3 bases: TGTGCCAGCAGCTTCTTTTATTCCGGGCAGAGCGGAAGAAGGGAAAAACTGTTTTTT.

The chain employs TRBV27 and TRBJ2-1; TRBD2 matches 12 bases. This CDR3 contains 17 residues. In germline, CDR1 is MNHEY, CDR2 SMNVEV (reference sequence). V gave up 1 base and J gave up 6 bases; unmatched junction bases: 7. The CDR3 loop reads CASSLYPGLAGLNEQFF. In DNA, the CDR3 is TGTGCCAGCAGTTTATACCCCGGACTAGCGGGGCTCAATGAGCAGTTCTTC.

This sequence joins TRBV27 and TRBJ2-3; 8 bases map to TRBD1. V lost 5 bases, J lost 0 bases, and 7 bases stayed unmatched. Germline CDR1 reads MNHEY; CDR2 reads SMNVEV (reference sequence). The CDR3 has 16 residues. The CDR3 sequence: CASSTRQGASTDTQYF. The CDR3 DNA sequence: TGTGCCAGCAGTACTCGGCAGGGGGCTAGCACAGATACGCAGTATTTT.

V and J are TRBV7-8 and TRBJ1-5, with 10 bases aligning to TRBD1. CDR3 length: 17 residues. With 3 bases clipped from V and 2 bases from J, the junction kept 7 bases outside the gene matches. Per germline, CDR1 SGHVS and CDR2 FQNEAQ. The chain's CDR3 is CASSLDAGTGGNQPQHF. CDR3 DNA sequence: TGTGCCAGCAGCTTGGACGCCGGGACAGGGGGCAATCAGCCCCAGCATTTT.

The J gene is TRBJ2-1, the V gene TRBV29-1; 15 bases agree with TRBD2. The ends lost 7 bases at V and 4 bases at J; junction bases unmatched: 2. Germline V gene lookup returns CDR1 SQVTM and CDR2 ANQGSEA. The CDR3 is 14 residues long. CDR3 DNA: TGCAGCGAAGGGACTAGCGGGAGGTACAATGAGCAGTTCTTC. Its translation: CSEGTSGRYNEQFF.